This T cell receptor (beta chain) emerged from a study of response to subunit inactivated influenza vaccine. TCRdb called the RT-PCR reads again in MiXCR, with one record for every CDR3 protein. This sample has more than 600,000 distinct CDR3 sequences, with under 20% found just once. Findings of the study overall: Authors suggested few new T cells are recruited by each seasonal influenza vaccination.

This clonotype was found a few times. The antigen remains undetermined. Germline V gene sequence: CDR1 SGHTA, CDR2 FQGNSA. This CDR3 comprises 15 residues. Trimming cost V 1 base and J 6 bases; bases outside gene matches: 5. This TCR came from a man in his fifties who received an inactivated influenza vaccine. The sample consisted of PBMCs from blood, taken 5 days after vaccination. The chain carries TRBV7-2 and TRBJ2-7; 11 bases are a match to TRBD2. CDR3 sequence reads: CASSLGTSGSGEQYF. The CDR3 coding sequence is TGTGCCAGCAGCTTAGGCACTAGCGGGAGTGGCGAGCAGTACTTC.